This TCR beta chain was documented in a study of blood T cells in healthy people across ages. Points from the study as a whole: Expanded clonotype shifts may have been confounded, as the donors had an unknown CMV status.

Primers used in a second PCR of roughly 6 to 12 cycles were a sample-barcoded 5' primer and a J-beta primer mix. All samples yielded 2.5 million or more CDR3-containing paired-end reads. TCRdb independently ran MiXCR on the 5' RACE reads; one entry per CDR3 protein. The data hold roughly 900,000 distinct CDR3 sequences, with around 48% observed a single time. Trimming pared 2 bases from V and 13 bases from J, leaving 13 bases between. The V gene's germline CDR1 is MNHEY and CDR2 SVGEGT. The CDR3 has 12 amino acids. This clonotype came up a few times. The antigen is unknown. The material sequenced was blood. The chain uses TRBV6-2 or TRBV6-3 and TRBJ2-3; D assignment may be TRBD1 or TRBD2 (5 bases each). This receptor was identified in a man aged 25-45 years in good health. CDR3 sequence reads: CASSYVAGSKYF. The CDR3 region has the DNA TGTGCCAGCAGTTACGTAGCAGGGAGCAAGTATTTT.